This TCR beta chain was captured in a study of T-cell reconstitution after alpha-beta-depleted transplantation in children. Unique molecular identifiers featured in how the TCRbeta library was prepared. TCRdb re-derived calls from the PCR reads in MiXCR, one entry per CDR3 protein. The table shows 400,000 to 550,000 distinct CDR3 sequences, with under 12% occurring only once. Deletions cut 0 bases from V and 3 bases from J, with 6 bases between. CDR3 length: 14 residues. CDR1 and CDR2 from the germline V gene are MNHEY and SVGAGI. Whole-study findings and limits: About two months after transplant, alpha-beta T cells reportedly came from several hundred expanded graft clones. The high TCRbeta diversity at day 60 in some patients came from surviving recipient T cells and thymic progenitors. Diversity and T-cell counts at one year after transplant derived mostly from new T cells.

As regards this clonotype: Its matching antigen is unknown.

V and J are TRBV6-5 and TRBJ2-1; the D is unclear. The source was PBMCs, collected before TCRalphabeta/CD19-depleted stem cell transplant. The receptor comes from a child younger than 10 with inherited bone marrow failure, due to receive a stem cell transplant. The CDR3 is CASSYSGRYNEQFF. The CDR3 DNA is TGTGCCAGCAGTTACTCAGGACGCTACAATGAGCAGTTCTTC.